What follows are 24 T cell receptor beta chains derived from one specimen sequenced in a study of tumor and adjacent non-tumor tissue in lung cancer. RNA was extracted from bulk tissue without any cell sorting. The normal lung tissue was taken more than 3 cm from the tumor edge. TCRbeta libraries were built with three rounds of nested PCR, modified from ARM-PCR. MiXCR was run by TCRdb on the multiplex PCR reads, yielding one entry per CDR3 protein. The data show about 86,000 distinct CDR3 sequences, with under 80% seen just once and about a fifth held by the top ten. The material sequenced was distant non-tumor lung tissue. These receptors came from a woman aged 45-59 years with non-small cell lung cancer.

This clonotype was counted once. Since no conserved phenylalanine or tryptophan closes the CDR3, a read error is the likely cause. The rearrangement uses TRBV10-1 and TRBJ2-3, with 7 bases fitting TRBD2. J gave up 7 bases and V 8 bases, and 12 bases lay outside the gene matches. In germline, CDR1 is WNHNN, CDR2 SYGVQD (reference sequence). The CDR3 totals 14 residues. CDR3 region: CASSGERDTYTQYS. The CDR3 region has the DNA TGCGCCAGCTCGGGGGAGCGGGATACATATACGCAGTATTCT.

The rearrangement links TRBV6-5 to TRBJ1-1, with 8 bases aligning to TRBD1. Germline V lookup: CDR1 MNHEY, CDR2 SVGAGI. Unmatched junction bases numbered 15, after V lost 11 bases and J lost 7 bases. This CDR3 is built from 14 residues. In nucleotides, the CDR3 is TGTGCCTCCAGGGGGCCCCTGACCTTGGATGAAGCTTTCTTT. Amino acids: CASRGPLTLDEAFF.

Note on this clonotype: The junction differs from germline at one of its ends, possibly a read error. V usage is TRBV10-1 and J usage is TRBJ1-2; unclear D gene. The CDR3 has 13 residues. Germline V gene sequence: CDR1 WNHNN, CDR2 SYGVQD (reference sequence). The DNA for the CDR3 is TGCGCCAGCCGCCCGAGACAATGTGATGGCTACACTTTC. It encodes CASRPRQCDGYTF.

Written as DNA, the CDR3 is TGTGCCAGCAGTAACGGAGACCCGGAGACCCAGTACTTC. Its translation: CASSNGDPETQYF. The chain recombines TRBV6-6 with TRBJ2-5; no firm D call. The germline V and J ends were trimmed by 5 bases and 5 bases, with 12 bases remaining between them. The CDR3 length is 13 residues. CDR1 is MNHNY and CDR2 is SVGAGI in the germline V gene (reference sequence).

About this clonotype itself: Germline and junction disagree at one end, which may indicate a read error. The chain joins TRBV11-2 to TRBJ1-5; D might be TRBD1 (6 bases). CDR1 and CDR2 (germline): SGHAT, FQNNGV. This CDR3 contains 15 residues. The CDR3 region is CASSLSYRDNLPQHF. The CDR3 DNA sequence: TGTGCTAGCAGTCTCTCCTACAGGGACAATCTGCCCCAGCATTTT.

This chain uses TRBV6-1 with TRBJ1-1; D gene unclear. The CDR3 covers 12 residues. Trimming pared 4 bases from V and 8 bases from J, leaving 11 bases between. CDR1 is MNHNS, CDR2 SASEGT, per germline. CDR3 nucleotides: TGTGCCAGCAGTGTCGCAGGCGTAGAAGCTTTCTTT. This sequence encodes CASSVAGVEAFF.

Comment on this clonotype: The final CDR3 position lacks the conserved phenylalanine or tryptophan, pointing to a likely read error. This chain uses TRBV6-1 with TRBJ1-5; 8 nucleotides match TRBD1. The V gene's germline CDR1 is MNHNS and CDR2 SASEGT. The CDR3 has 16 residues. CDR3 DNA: TGTGCCAGCAGTTACCGGGACAGGACTAGCGATCAGCCCCAGCATTAT. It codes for CASSYRDRTSDQPQHY.

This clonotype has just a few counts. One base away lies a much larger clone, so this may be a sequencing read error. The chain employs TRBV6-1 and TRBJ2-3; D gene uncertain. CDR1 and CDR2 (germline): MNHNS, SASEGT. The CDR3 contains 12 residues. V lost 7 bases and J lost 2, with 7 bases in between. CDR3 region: CASTGNTDTQYF. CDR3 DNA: TGTGCCAGCACGGGTAACACAGATACGCAGTATTTT.

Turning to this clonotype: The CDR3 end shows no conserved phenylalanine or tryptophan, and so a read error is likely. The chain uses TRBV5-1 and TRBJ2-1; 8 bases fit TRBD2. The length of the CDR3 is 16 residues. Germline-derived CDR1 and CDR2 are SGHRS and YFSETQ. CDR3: CVSSLGGTSSYNEQFL. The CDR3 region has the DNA TGCGTCAGCAGCTTGGGAGGGACTAGCTCCTACAATGAGCAGTTCCTC.

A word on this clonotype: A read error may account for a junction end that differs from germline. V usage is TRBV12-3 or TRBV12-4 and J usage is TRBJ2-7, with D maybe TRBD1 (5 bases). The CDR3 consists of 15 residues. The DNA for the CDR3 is TGTACCAGCAGTTCAGCAGGGTTGGAGCTCTACGAGCAGTATTTC. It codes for CTSSSAGLELYEQYF.

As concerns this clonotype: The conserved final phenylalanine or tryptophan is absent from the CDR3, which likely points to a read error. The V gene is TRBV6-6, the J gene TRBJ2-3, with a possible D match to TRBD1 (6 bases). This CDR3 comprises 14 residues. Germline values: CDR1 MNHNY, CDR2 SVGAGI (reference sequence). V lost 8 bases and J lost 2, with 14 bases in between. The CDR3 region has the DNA TGTGCCAGCGCCGAGGACAGTACCACAGATACGCAGTATTCT. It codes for CASAEDSTTDTQYS.

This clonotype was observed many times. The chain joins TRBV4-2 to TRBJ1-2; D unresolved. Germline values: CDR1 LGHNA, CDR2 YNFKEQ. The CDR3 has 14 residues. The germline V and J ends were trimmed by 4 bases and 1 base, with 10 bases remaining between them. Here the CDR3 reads CASSPDNNNYGYTF. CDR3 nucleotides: TGTGCCAGCAGCCCTGACAATAATAACTATGGCTACACCTTC.

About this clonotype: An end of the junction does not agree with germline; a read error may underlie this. The CDR3 DNA reads TGCGCCAGCAACCAAGAAATCGGCATCCGTGGCTACACCTTC. As protein: CASNQEIGIRGYTF. The chain uses TRBV4-1 and TRBJ1-2; D not certain. This CDR3 is 14 amino acids long. Germline CDR1 MGHRA, CDR2 YSYEKL.

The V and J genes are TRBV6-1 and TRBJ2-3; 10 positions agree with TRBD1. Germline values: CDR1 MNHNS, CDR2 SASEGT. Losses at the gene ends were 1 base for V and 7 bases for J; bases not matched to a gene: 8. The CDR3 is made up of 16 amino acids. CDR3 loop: CASSEGTGGGANTQYF. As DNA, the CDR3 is TGTGCCAGCAGTGAAGGGACAGGGGGAGGAGCAAATACGCAGTATTTT.

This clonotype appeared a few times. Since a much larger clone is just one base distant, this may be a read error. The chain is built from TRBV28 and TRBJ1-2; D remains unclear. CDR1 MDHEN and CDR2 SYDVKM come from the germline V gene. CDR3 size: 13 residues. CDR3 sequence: CASSFPQRGGYAF. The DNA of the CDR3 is TGTGCCAGCAGTTTTCCCCAGCGCGGTGGCTACGCCTTC.

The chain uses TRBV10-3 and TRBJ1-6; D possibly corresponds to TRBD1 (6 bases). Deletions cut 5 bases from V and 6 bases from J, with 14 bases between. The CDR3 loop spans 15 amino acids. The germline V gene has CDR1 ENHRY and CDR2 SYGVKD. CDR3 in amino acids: CAISPGQLLNSPLHF. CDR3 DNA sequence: TGTGCCATCAGTCCCGGACAGCTTCTTAATTCACCCCTCCACTTT.

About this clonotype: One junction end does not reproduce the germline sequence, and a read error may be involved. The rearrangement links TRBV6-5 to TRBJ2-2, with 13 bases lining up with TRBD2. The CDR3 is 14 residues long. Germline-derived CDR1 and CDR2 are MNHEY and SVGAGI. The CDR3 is CASRTSGRVGELFF. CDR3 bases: TGTGCCAGCAGAACTAGCGGGAGGGTCGGGGAGTTGTTTTTT.

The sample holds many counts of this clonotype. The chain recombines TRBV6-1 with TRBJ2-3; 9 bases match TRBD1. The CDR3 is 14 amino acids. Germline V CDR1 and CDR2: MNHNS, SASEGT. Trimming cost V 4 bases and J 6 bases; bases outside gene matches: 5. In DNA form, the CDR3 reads TGTGCCAGCAGTGGCACAGGGGGCCGTGATACGCAGTATTTT. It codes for CASSGTGGRDTQYF.

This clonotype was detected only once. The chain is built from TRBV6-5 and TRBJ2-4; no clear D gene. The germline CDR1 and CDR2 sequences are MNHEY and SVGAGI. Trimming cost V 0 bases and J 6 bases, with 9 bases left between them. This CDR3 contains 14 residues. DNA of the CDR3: TGTGCCAGCAGTTACTCGCGGAAGGGAAACATTCAGTACTTC. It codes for CASSYSRKGNIQYF.

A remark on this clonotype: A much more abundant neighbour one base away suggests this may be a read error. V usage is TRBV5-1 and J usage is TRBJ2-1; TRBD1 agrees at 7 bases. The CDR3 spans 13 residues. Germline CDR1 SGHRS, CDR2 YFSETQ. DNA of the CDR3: TGCGCCACCAGCTTGGGGACAGTCAATGAGCAGTTCTTC. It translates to CATSLGTVNEQFF.

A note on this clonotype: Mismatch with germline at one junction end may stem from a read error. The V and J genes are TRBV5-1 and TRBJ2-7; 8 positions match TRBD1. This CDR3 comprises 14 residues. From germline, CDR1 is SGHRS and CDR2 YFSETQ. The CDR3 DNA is TGCACCAGCAGCTCCAGACAGGGGTTCCACGAGCAGTACTTC. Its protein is CTSSSRQGFHEQYF.

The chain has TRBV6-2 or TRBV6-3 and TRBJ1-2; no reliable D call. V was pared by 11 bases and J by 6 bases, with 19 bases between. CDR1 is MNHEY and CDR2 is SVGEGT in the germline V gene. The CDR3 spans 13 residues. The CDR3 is CAGSVIGGDGYTF. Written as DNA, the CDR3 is TGTGCCGGTAGCGTTATCGGTGGCGATGGCTACACCTTC.

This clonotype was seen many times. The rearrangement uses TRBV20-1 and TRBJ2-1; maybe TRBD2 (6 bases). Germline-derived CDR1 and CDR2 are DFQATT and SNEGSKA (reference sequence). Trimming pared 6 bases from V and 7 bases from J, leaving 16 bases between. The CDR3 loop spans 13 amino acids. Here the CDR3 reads CSAPAFLANEQFF. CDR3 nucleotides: TGCAGTGCCCCCGCCTTTCTAGCGAATGAGCAGTTCTTC.

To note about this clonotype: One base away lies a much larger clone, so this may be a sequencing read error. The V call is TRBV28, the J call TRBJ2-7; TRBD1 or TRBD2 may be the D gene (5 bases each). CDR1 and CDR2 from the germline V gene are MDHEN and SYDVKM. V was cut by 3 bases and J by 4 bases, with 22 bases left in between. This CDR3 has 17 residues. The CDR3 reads CASSFLFWDPNRYEQYF. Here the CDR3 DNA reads TGTGCCAGCAGTTTCTTATTCTGGGACCCAAATCGGTACGAGCAGTACTTC.